Here is one T cell receptor beta chain with its context. This specimen comes from a study of blood T cell repertoires in COVID-19. Looking at the study overall: Collection of acute and convalescent COVID-19 samples took place in the United States, Italy and Spain.

CDR1 is SGHRS, CDR2 YFSETQ, per germline. The J segment lost 6 bases and the V segment lost 3 bases, leaving 7 bases of the junction unmatched. This CDR3 has 14 amino acids. Original handling: Nucleated cell counts were estimated from reference gene primer amplification. The assay was immunoSEQ multiplex PCR, and TCRdb's table has in-frame clones only and misses some. That table gives V, J and clone size, and the DNA gave D and trimming. The data contain more than 250,000 clones, 80% to 90% of them singletons. This TCR came from a woman aged 18-29 years who had recovered from COVID-19. V is TRBV5-1 and J is TRBJ1-2; TRBD1 matches at 8 bases. Sample: PBMCs or T cells enriched from blood (not recorded which). CDR3: CASSYQGATDGYTF. As DNA, the CDR3 is TGCGCCAGCAGCTATCAGGGGGCCACGGATGGCTACACCTTC.